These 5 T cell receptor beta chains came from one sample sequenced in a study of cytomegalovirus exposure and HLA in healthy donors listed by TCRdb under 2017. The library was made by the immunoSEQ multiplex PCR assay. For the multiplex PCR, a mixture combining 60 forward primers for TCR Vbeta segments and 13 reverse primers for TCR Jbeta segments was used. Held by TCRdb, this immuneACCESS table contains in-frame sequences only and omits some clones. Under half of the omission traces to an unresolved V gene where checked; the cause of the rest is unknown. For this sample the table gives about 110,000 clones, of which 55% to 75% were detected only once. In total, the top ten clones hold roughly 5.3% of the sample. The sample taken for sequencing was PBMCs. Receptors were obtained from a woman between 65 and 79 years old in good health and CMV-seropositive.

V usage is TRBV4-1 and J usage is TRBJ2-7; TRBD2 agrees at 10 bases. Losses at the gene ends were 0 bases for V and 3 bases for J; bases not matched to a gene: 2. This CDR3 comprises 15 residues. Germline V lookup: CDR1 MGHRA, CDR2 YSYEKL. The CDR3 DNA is TGCGCCAGCAGCCAAGAGGGGACTAGCGTCTACGAGCAGTACTTC. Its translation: CASSQEGTSVYEQYF.

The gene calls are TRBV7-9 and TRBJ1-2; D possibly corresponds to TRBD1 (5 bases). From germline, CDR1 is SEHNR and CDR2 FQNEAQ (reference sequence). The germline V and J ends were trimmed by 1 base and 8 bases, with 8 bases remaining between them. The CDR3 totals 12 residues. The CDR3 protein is CASSLVPGGYTF. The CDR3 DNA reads TGTGCCAGCAGCTTAGTCCCAGGGGGCTACACCTTC.

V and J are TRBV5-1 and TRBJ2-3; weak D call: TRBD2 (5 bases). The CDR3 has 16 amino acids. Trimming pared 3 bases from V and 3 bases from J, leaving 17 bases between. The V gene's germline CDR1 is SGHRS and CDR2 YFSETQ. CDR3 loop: CASSSLGAEVTDTQYF. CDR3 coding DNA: TGCGCCAGCAGCTCTTTGGGAGCGGAGGTGACAGATACGCAGTATTTT.

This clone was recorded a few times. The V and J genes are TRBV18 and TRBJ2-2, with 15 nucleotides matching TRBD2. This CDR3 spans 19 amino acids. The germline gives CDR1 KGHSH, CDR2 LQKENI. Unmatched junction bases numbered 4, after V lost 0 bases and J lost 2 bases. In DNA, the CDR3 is TGTGCCAGCTCACCACCGGGACTAGCGGGGGGCACTAACACCGGGGAGCTGTTTTTT. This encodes CASSPPGLAGGTNTGELFF.

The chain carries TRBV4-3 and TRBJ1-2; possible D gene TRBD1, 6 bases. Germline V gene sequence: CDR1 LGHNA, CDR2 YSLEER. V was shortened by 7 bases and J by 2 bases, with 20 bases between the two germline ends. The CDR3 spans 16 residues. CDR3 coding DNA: TGCGCCAGCATCGACCCCTTGGACAGAGAGAACTATGGCTACACCTTC. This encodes CASIDPLDRENYGYTF.